These 8 T cell receptor beta chains originate from one sample sequenced in a study of T-cell reconstitution after alpha-beta-depleted transplantation in children. Molecular barcoding with unique molecular identifiers was used for the TCRbeta library. TCRdb itself ran the PCR reads through MiXCR, one entry per CDR3 protein. The sample carries a few hundred thousand distinct CDR3 sequences, 15% to 20% recorded once. The sample in question was PBMCs from the stem cell graft donor, obtained from the stem cell graft. The receptors derive from a human donor who donated a stem cell graft to a child with acute lymphoblastic leukemia.

This sequence joins TRBV18 and TRBJ1-5; TRBD1 might be the D (6 bases). V gave up 3 bases and J gave up 2 bases, with 14 bases separating them. Per germline, CDR1 KGHSH and CDR2 LQKENI. This CDR3 region has 16 residues. The CDR3 bases are TGTGCCAGCTCACCGTCAGCAGGGGCCCGCAATCAGCCCCAGCATTTT. Translating gives CASSPSAGARNQPQHF.

This clonotype was detected many times. The chain combines TRBV5-1 with TRBJ2-4; 7 nucleotides align to TRBD1. The CDR3 has 14 amino acids. Germline CDR1 is SGHRS and CDR2 is YFSETQ. J lost 8 bases, V lost 0 bases, and 5 bases had no gene match. The CDR3 bases are TGCGCCAGCAGCTTGGGCCCGACAGGGTACATTCAGTACTTC. Protein: CASSLGPTGYIQYF.

The rearrangement joins TRBV12-3 or TRBV12-4 to TRBJ1-1; unclear D gene. CDR3 length equals 13 residues. V lost 3 bases and J 3 bases, leaving 8 bases between the germline ends. CDR3 nucleotides: TGTGCCAGCAGTTTCGTGGGTCACACTGAAGCTTTCTTT. It encodes CASSFVGHTEAFF.

The rearrangement uses TRBV12-5 and TRBJ2-5, with a weak D call TRBD2 (6 bases). Germline CDR1 is LGHNT and CDR2 is FRNRAP. V lost 2 bases and J lost 5, with 12 bases in between. The CDR3 spans 14 residues. CDR3 in amino acids: CASGLYRAGETQYF. In nucleotides, the CDR3 is TGTGCTAGTGGTTTGTACCGGGCGGGGGAGACCCAGTACTTC.

The V and J genes are TRBV20-1 and TRBJ2-1, with 10 bases identical to TRBD2. Losses at the gene ends were 8 bases for V and 5 bases for J; bases not matched to a gene: 9. This CDR3 is 14 amino acids long. Germline V gene lookup returns CDR1 DFQATT and CDR2 SNEGSKA (reference sequence). For the CDR3, the DNA is TGCAGTTTTAGCGGGAGGAATTTCGACAATGAGCAGTTCTTC. Amino acids: CSFSGRNFDNEQFF.

Worth noting for this clonotype: The junction does not match germline at one end; this may be a read error. The V and J genes are TRBV4-1 and TRBJ2-7, with TRBD2 matching 10 bases. This CDR3 comprises 15 residues. Per the germline V gene, CDR1 is MGHRA and CDR2 is YSYEKL. The CDR3 DNA reads TGCTCCAGCAGCCAAGAGAGCGGGAGGGCCTACGAGCAGTACTTC. Translating it yields CSSSQESGRAYEQYF.

This sequence joins TRBV7-9 and TRBJ2-1; D unclear. Trimming took 2 bases from V and 10 from J, leaving 9 bases between them. This CDR3 is built from 12 residues. Per the germline V gene, CDR1 is SEHNR and CDR2 is FQNEAQ (reference sequence). The CDR3 loop is CASSLIEVEQFF. The CDR3 DNA is TGTGCCAGCAGCTTAATTGAGGTCGAGCAGTTCTTC.

V usage is TRBV5-1 and J usage is TRBJ2-7; the match to TRBD1 covers 8 bases. The CDR3 sequence is 15 residues long. The V gene end was trimmed by 4 bases and the J gene end by 2 bases; junction bases not matched to a gene: 8. Germline lookup yields CDR1 SGHRS and CDR2 YFSETQ. The CDR3 DNA is TGCGCCAGCAGCCTCCCGACAGGGGTCCCCTACGAGCAGTACTTC. This codes for CASSLPTGVPYEQYF.